This is a list of T cell receptor beta chains from one sample in a study of blood T cell repertoires in COVID-19. The protocol was immunoSEQ multiplex PCR, while the TCRdb copy is restricted to in-frame clones and leaves out a portion. The sample comprises roughly 570,000 clones, approximately 88% of which are singletons, and around 8% rests with the top ten. Sample: peripheral blood. The receptors here all came from a woman in her 50s with COVID-19, enrolled during active disease. Each CDR3 is given with its conserved first and last residue. Each record gives: J gene, clone size, D gene, V gene, CDR3 protein, CDR3 DNA. D genes are given only for firm matches. Clone size is stated in some rows and not others, as once, few, many or a class when expanded.

J gene: TRBJ2-2; clone size: few; D gene: TRBD1; V gene: TRBV2; CDR3 protein: CASSGLTGSGELFF; CDR3 DNA: TGTGCCAGCAGTGGTTTGACAGGGTCCGGGGAGCTGTTTTTT
J gene: TRBJ1-1; clone size: -; D gene: TRBD1; V gene: TRBV3-1/TRBV3-2; CDR3 protein: CASSHLGTGGSEAFF; CDR3 DNA: TGTGCCAGCAGCCACTTGGGGACAGGGGGCTCTGAAGCTTTCTTT
J gene: TRBJ1-1; clone size: -; D gene: TRBD1; V gene: TRBV3-1/TRBV3-2; CDR3 protein: CASSQLGTGGITNTEAFF; CDR3 DNA: TGTGCCAGCAGCCAATTAGGGACAGGGGGTATTACGAACACTGAAGCTTTCTTT
J gene: TRBJ2-7; clone size: -; D gene: -; V gene: TRBV24-1; CDR3 protein: CATSDGDIHEQYF; CDR3 DNA: TGTGCCACCAGTGATGGGGACATCCACGAGCAGTACTTC
J gene: TRBJ2-1; clone size: once; D gene: TRBD2; V gene: TRBV27; CDR3 protein: CASSPPRGGDHEQFF; CDR3 DNA: TGTGCCAGCAGTCCCCCTCGCGGGGGAGACCATGAGCAGTTCTTC
J gene: TRBJ2-7; clone size: many; D gene: -; V gene: TRBV3-1/TRBV3-2; CDR3 protein: CASSQNEVNEQYF; CDR3 DNA: TGTGCCAGCAGCCAAAACGAGGTCAACGAGCAGTACTTC
J gene: TRBJ2-7; clone size: -; D gene: -; V gene: TRBV7-9; CDR3 protein: CASSPSYEQYF; CDR3 DNA: TGTGCCAGCAGCCCCTCGTACGAGCAGTACTTC
J gene: TRBJ1-5; clone size: -; D gene: -; V gene: TRBV19; CDR3 protein: CASSRQGNQPQHF; CDR3 DNA: TGTGCCAGTAGTAGGCAGGGCAATCAGCCCCAGCATTTT
J gene: TRBJ2-7; clone size: -; D gene: TRBD2; V gene: TRBV3-1/TRBV3-2; CDR3 protein: CASSHTSGATYEQYF; CDR3 DNA: TGTGCCAGCAGCCATACTAGCGGGGCCACCTACGAGCAGTACTTC
J gene: TRBJ2-7; clone size: -; D gene: TRBD1; V gene: TRBV18; CDR3 protein: CASSPYRDSTEQYF; CDR3 DNA: TGTGCCAGCTCACCTTACCGGGACAGCACCGAGCAGTACTTC
J gene: TRBJ2-1; clone size: -; D gene: -; V gene: TRBV2; CDR3 protein: CASIQGSREQFF; CDR3 DNA: TGTGCCAGCATCCAGGGTTCTAGGGAGCAGTTCTTC
J gene: TRBJ2-1; clone size: -; D gene: -; V gene: TRBV5-4; CDR3 protein: CASSGLNNEQFF; CDR3 DNA: TGTGCCAGCAGCGGACTAAACAATGAGCAGTTCTTC
J gene: TRBJ1-2; clone size: -; D gene: TRBD1; V gene: TRBV5-5; CDR3 protein: CASSPTGASVYGYTF; CDR3 DNA: TGTGCCAGCAGCCCGACAGGGGCGAGCGTCTATGGCTACACCTTC
J gene: TRBJ2-3; clone size: -; D gene: -; V gene: TRBV18; CDR3 protein: CASSPPGSFTDTQYF; CDR3 DNA: TGTGCCAGCTCACCACCGGGCAGTTTCACAGATACGCAGTATTTT
J gene: TRBJ2-1; clone size: -; D gene: TRBD2; V gene: TRBV12-3/TRBV12-4; CDR3 protein: CASSGGADEQFF; CDR3 DNA: TGTGCCAGTAGCGGGGGGGCAGATGAGCAGTTCTTC
J gene: TRBJ2-1; clone size: -; D gene: TRBD2; V gene: TRBV24-1; CDR3 protein: CATSDLSTSGGENEQFF; CDR3 DNA: TGTGCCACCAGTGATCTCTCGACTAGCGGGGGGGAGAATGAGCAGTTCTTC
J gene: TRBJ1-2; clone size: -; D gene: TRBD1; V gene: TRBV9; CDR3 protein: CASSVEGQGALGGYTF; CDR3 DNA: TGTGCCAGCAGCGTAGAGGGACAGGGGGCCCTCGGTGGCTACACCTTC
J gene: TRBJ2-3; clone size: -; D gene: -; V gene: TRBV4-1; CDR3 protein: CASSPSADTQYF; CDR3 DNA: TGCGCCAGCAGCCCTTCAGCAGATACGCAGTATTTT
J gene: TRBJ1-4; clone size: -; D gene: -; V gene: TRBV6-1; CDR3 protein: CASSEARGRITNEKLFF; CDR3 DNA: TGTGCCAGCAGTGAAGCGCGCGGGAGAATCACTAATGAAAAACTGTTTTTT
J gene: TRBJ1-1; clone size: -; D gene: -; V gene: TRBV6-5; CDR3 protein: CASSYDRNTEAFF; CDR3 DNA: TGTGCCAGCAGTTACGACAGGAACACTGAAGCTTTCTTT
J gene: TRBJ1-1; clone size: -; D gene: -; V gene: TRBV6-1; CDR3 protein: CASSEGGVPNTEAFF; CDR3 DNA: TGTGCCAGCAGTGAAGGAGGCGTCCCGAACACTGAAGCTTTCTTT
J gene: TRBJ2-7; clone size: -; D gene: -; V gene: TRBV10-1; CDR3 protein: CASSESGGLGYEQYF; CDR3 DNA: TGCGCCAGCAGTGAGTCGGGGGGGCTCGGATACGAGCAGTACTTC
J gene: TRBJ2-7; clone size: -; D gene: TRBD2; V gene: TRBV6-5; CDR3 protein: CASSLAGRSYEQYF; CDR3 DNA: TGTGCCAGCAGTCTAGCGGGGCGTTCCTACGAGCAGTACTTC
J gene: TRBJ1-2; clone size: -; D gene: -; V gene: TRBV27; CDR3 protein: CASSVGGGGSLANYGYTF; CDR3 DNA: TGTGCCAGCAGCGTGGGGGGTGGGGGGAGTTTAGCTAACTATGGCTACACCTTC
J gene: TRBJ1-5; clone size: -; D gene: TRBD1; V gene: TRBV4-1; CDR3 protein: CASSPTGVGQPQHF; CDR3 DNA: TGCGCCAGCAGCCCTACAGGGGTCGGGCAGCCCCAGCATTTT
J gene: TRBJ2-1; clone size: -; D gene: -; V gene: TRBV7-3; CDR3 protein: CASSKTTLSYNEQFF; CDR3 DNA: TGTGCCAGCAGCAAAACTACCCTCTCCTACAATGAGCAGTTCTTC
J gene: TRBJ1-2; clone size: -; D gene: TRBD1; V gene: TRBV30; CDR3 protein: CAWTPRGQGPLNGYTF; CDR3 DNA: TGTGCCTGGACACCCCGGGGACAGGGGCCGCTTAATGGCTACACCTTC
J gene: TRBJ1-2; clone size: -; D gene: -; V gene: TRBV19; CDR3 protein: CASSIDTGMSYGYTF; CDR3 DNA: TGTGCCAGTAGTATAGATACAGGGATGAGCTATGGCTACACCTTC
J gene: TRBJ2-2; clone size: -; D gene: -; V gene: TRBV10-3; CDR3 protein: CAISRDNPANTGELFF; CDR3 DNA: TGTGCCATTTCCCGGGACAACCCCGCGAACACCGGGGAGCTGTTTTTT
J gene: TRBJ2-1; clone size: -; D gene: TRBD1; V gene: TRBV10-1; CDR3 protein: CASSDRGTGVNEQFF; CDR3 DNA: TGCGCCAGCAGTGACCGGGGGACAGGAGTCAATGAGCAGTTCTTC
J gene: TRBJ2-2; clone size: -; D gene: TRBD1; V gene: TRBV18; CDR3 protein: CASSPRGQGGGTGELFF; CDR3 DNA: TGTGCCAGCTCACCACGAGGACAGGGGGGCGGCACCGGGGAGCTGTTTTTT
J gene: TRBJ2-1; clone size: -; D gene: -; V gene: TRBV5-1; CDR3 protein: CASSEGGYNEQFF; CDR3 DNA: TGCGCCAGCAGCGAAGGGGGCTACAATGAGCAGTTCTTC
J gene: TRBJ1-4; clone size: -; D gene: TRBD1; V gene: TRBV7-9; CDR3 protein: CASSSDTQDRWFF; CDR3 DNA: TGTGCCAGCAGCTCCGATACGCAGGACAGGTGGTTTTTT
J gene: TRBJ1-1; clone size: -; D gene: -; V gene: TRBV10-1; CDR3 protein: CASSGLRVGEAFF; CDR3 DNA: TGCGCCAGCAGTGGATTGAGGGTCGGTGAAGCTTTCTTT
J gene: TRBJ1-1; clone size: -; D gene: TRBD1; V gene: TRBV27; CDR3 protein: CASSLSTGGNTEAFF; CDR3 DNA: TGTGCCAGCAGTTTATCGACAGGGGGCAACACTGAAGCTTTCTTT
J gene: TRBJ2-1; clone size: -; D gene: TRBD2; V gene: TRBV24-1; CDR3 protein: CATSDQIPGGGNEQFF; CDR3 DNA: TGTGCCACCAGTGACCAAATACCCGGGGGGGGAAATGAGCAGTTCTTC
J gene: TRBJ1-6; clone size: -; D gene: -; V gene: TRBV30; CDR3 protein: CAWSVSGVKSYNSPLHF; CDR3 DNA: TGTGCCTGGAGTGTTTCAGGGGTTAAATCCTATAATTCACCCCTCCACTTT
J gene: TRBJ2-7; clone size: -; D gene: -; V gene: TRBV6-5; CDR3 protein: CASNLSGTTYEQYF; CDR3 DNA: TGTGCCAGCAACCTTAGCGGTACCACCTACGAGCAGTACTTC
J gene: TRBJ2-5; clone size: -; D gene: -; V gene: TRBV6-5; CDR3 protein: CASSYAQGGETQYF; CDR3 DNA: TGTGCCAGCAGTTACGCACAGGGCGGGGAGACCCAGTACTTC
J gene: TRBJ2-4; clone size: -; D gene: -; V gene: TRBV6-5; CDR3 protein: CASAPSGKNIQYF; CDR3 DNA: TGTGCCAGCGCCCCCTCGGGCAAAAACATTCAGTACTTC
J gene: TRBJ2-1; clone size: once; D gene: -; V gene: TRBV10-3; CDR3 protein: CAISDAGQSSYNEQFF; CDR3 DNA: TGTGCCATCAGTGACGCGGGACAGAGCTCCTACAATGAGCAGTTCTTC
J gene: TRBJ2-1; clone size: -; D gene: -; V gene: TRBV12-2; CDR3 protein: CASRLRTGQFF; CDR3 DNA: TGTGCAAGTCGACTCCGGACAGGGCAATTCTTC
J gene: TRBJ2-7; clone size: -; D gene: -; V gene: TRBV3-1/TRBV3-2; CDR3 protein: CASSQQGNPMEQYF; CDR3 DNA: TGTGCCAGCAGCCAACAGGGAAATCCTATGGAGCAGTACTTC
J gene: TRBJ2-2; clone size: -; D gene: -; V gene: TRBV14; CDR3 protein: CASSPLPFLPGHTGELFF; CDR3 DNA: TGTGCCAGCAGCCCTCTCCCTTTTCTGCCTGGGCATACCGGGGAGCTGTTTTTT
J gene: TRBJ2-5; clone size: -; D gene: -; V gene: TRBV10-3; CDR3 protein: CAISPETGVRVTQYF; CDR3 DNA: TGTGCCATCAGTCCGGAAACAGGTGTCCGGGTGACCCAGTACTTC
J gene: TRBJ2-7; clone size: -; D gene: -; V gene: TRBV7-9; CDR3 protein: CASSSRRSSYEQYF; CDR3 DNA: TGTGCCAGCAGCTCGCGAAGGAGCTCCTACGAGCAGTACTTC
J gene: TRBJ1-4; clone size: -; D gene: TRBD1; V gene: TRBV4-1; CDR3 protein: CASSRPDRATEKLFF; CDR3 DNA: TGCGCCAGCAGCCGACCGGACAGGGCCACAGAAAAACTGTTTTTT
J gene: TRBJ2-3; clone size: -; D gene: -; V gene: TRBV9; CDR3 protein: CASSRDISTDTQYF; CDR3 DNA: TGTGCCAGCAGCCGGGACATTAGCACAGATACGCAGTATTTT
J gene: TRBJ2-3; clone size: -; D gene: -; V gene: TRBV6-5; CDR3 protein: CASSNYRANTDTQYF; CDR3 DNA: TGTGCCAGCTCAAACTACAGGGCTAACACAGATACGCAGTATTTT
J gene: TRBJ2-3; clone size: -; D gene: TRBD2; V gene: TRBV3-1/TRBV3-2; CDR3 protein: CASEGTSGGGSTDTQYF; CDR3 DNA: TGTGCCAGCGAGGGGACTAGCGGGGGGGGTAGCACAGATACGCAGTATTTT
J gene: TRBJ2-5; clone size: -; D gene: TRBD1; V gene: TRBV5-8; CDR3 protein: CASSNGTATGETQYF; CDR3 DNA: TGTGCCAGCAGCAACGGGACAGCCACGGGAGAGACCCAGTACTTC
J gene: TRBJ2-1; clone size: -; D gene: TRBD1; V gene: TRBV30; CDR3 protein: CAWSVPRDRRTYNEQFF; CDR3 DNA: TGTGCCTGGAGTGTACCCCGGGACAGGAGAACCTACAATGAGCAGTTCTTC